This T cell receptor beta chain was sequenced in a study of blood T cell repertoires in COVID-19. This CDR3 has 16 amino acids. Germline-derived CDR1 and CDR2 are LGHDT and YNNKEL (reference sequence). J lost 5 bases, V lost 4 bases, and 10 bases had no gene match. Among Cohort 3 donors, those recovered had two negative PCRs, clearance, or symptom resolution. Method: immunoSEQ multiplex PCR; TCRdb's copy keeps in-frame clones and lacks some. Among about 250,000 clones listed, more than 75% were seen once. V gene TRBV3-1 (or the pseudogene TRBV3-2) combines with J gene TRBJ1-5; 8 bases fit TRBD1. The origin of this receptor is a man aged 35 to 55 who had recovered from COVID-19. Sequencing was performed on PBMCs or T cells enriched from blood (not recorded which). Written as DNA, the CDR3 is TGTGCCAGCAGCCGAGGGACAGGACCCAATGATCAGCCCCAGCATTTT. It yields the protein CASSRGTGPNDQPQHF.